This T cell receptor beta chain was recovered during a study of cytomegalovirus exposure and HLA in healthy donors. Findings and caveats of the study: Roughly uniform depth of sequencing across donors was assumed in presence/absence analyses. Common viral pathogens seemed to be connected with several of the most significant clusters, according to a later analysis. In a later analysis, a genetic analysis reported fewer productive-TCR N-insertions in an Asian-associated ancestry cluster than the cohort average.

The primer mix had 60 Vbeta and 13 Jbeta primers. Assay: immunoSEQ multiplex PCR; the TCRdb copy retains only in-frame clones and omits some. Here the sample spans under 200,000 clones, 80% to 90% being singletons. The CDR3 is made up of 13 amino acids. Germline V gene sequence: CDR1 LNHDA, CDR2 SQIVND (reference sequence). Trimming cost V 4 bases and J 2 bases, with 8 bases left between them. Remarks on this clone: Its antigen is unidentified.

Sequencing was done on a sample of PBMCs. The sequence was collected from a woman in her twenties or thirties in good health and CMV-seronegative. The genes are TRBV19 and TRBJ2-5; TRBD2 might be the D (5 bases). The CDR3 reads CASSNEGQETQYF. The DNA of the CDR3 is TGTGCCAGTAGTAATGAGGGACAAGAGACCCAGTACTTC.